A selection of T cell receptor beta chains follows, all from one sample in a study of control samples from healthy donors and cancer patients. Produced via immunoSEQ multiplex PCR; TCRdb's table is partial and in-frame only. The table records some 74,000 clones, about 94% of them present only once. Material for sequencing was blood. These receptor sequences come from a woman aged 25-40 years in good health. CDR3s include the opening cysteine and the closing phenylalanine or tryptophan. Fields, in order: V gene, J gene, clone size, D gene, CDR3 DNA, CDR3 protein. A D gene is named only where the DNA matches it firmly. Size values are once, few and many counts, or a class for expanded clones, and some rows have none.

>TRBV11-2|TRBJ2-2|.|.
TGTGCCAGCAGCTTAGAGGCCGGGTCCACCGGGGAGCTGTTTTTT
CASSLEAGSTGELFF
>TRBV10-3|TRBJ2-5|.|.
TGTGCCATCAGTGAGTTCCAAGAGACCCAGTACTTC
CAISEFQETQYF
>TRBV24-1|TRBJ2-2|.|.
TGTGCCACCAGTGATTGGTACGACGAGTCGAACACCGGGGAGCTGTTTTTT
CATSDWYDESNTGELFF
>TRBV11-2|TRBJ2-3|.|.
TGTGCCAGCAACAGAACCCTCCGCGAGACAGAGACTAGCACAGATACGCAGTATTTT
CASNRTLRETETSTDTQYF
>TRBV6-5|TRBJ1-5|.|.
TGTGCCAGCAGGGAGCCAAGAGGGTCTCAGCCCCAGCATTTT
CASREPRGSQPQHF
>TRBV7-9|TRBJ1-3|.|.
TGTGCCAGCAGCCTAGACGGACACTCTGGAAACACCATATATTTT
CASSLDGHSGNTIYF
>TRBV9|TRBJ1-1|.|.
TGTGCCAGCAGCATTACAACGAACGGGGAAGCTTTCTTT
CASSITTNGEAFF
>TRBV28|TRBJ1-2|.|.
TGTGCCAGCAGTCTACAGGCCAACTATGGCTACACCTTC
CASSLQANYGYTF
>TRBV4-2|TRBJ2-2|.|.
TGTGCCAGCAGCCAAGATGTGCAGGAGAACACCGGGGAGCTGTTTTTT
CASSQDVQENTGELFF
>TRBV9|TRBJ2-5|.|.
TGTGCCAGCAGCGTAAATTTCGGCAGGGAGGAGACCCAGTACTTC
CASSVNFGREETQYF
>TRBV7-9|TRBJ2-5|.|TRBD2
TGTGCCAGCAGCTTAATTCTGGCGGGGGGGAGTCAAGAGACCCAGTACTTC
CASSLILAGGSQETQYF
>TRBV15|TRBJ2-3|.|.
TGTGCCACCGAAAAGCGGAATACAGATACGCAGTATTTT
CATEKRNTDTQYF
>TRBV5-1|TRBJ1-6|.|TRBD1
TGCGCCAGCAGCTTGGGAGCGGGACAGGATAATTCACCCCTCCACTTT
CASSLGAGQDNSPLHF
>TRBV5-1|TRBJ2-3|.|TRBD2
TGCGCCAGCAGCTCACGACTAGCGGGGGGTACAGATACGCAGTATTTT
CASSSRLAGGTDTQYF
>TRBV18|TRBJ2-5|.|TRBD1
TGTGCCAGCTCCCCGGGACAGGGGGAGACCCAGTACTTC
CASSPGQGETQYF
>TRBV6-6|TRBJ1-2|.|.
TGTGCCAGCAGTACCGGGACAAGGTACGGCTACACCTTC
CASSTGTRYGYTF
>TRBV28|TRBJ1-3|.|.
TGTGCCAGCAGTACCACGGCCCCATCTGGAAACACCATATATTTT
CASSTTAPSGNTIYF
>TRBV11-2|TRBJ2-1|.|.
TGTGCCAGCAGCTTAGATCGGAGCAATGAGCAGTTCTTC
CASSLDRSNEQFF
>TRBV19|TRBJ1-1|once|.
TGTGCCAGTAGTATACAAGGGTTGAACACTGAAGCTTTCTTT
CASSIQGLNTEAFF
>TRBV25-1|TRBJ1-2|.|.
TGTGCCAGCGGTCAGGGGTCTGGCTACACCTTC
CASGQGSGYTF
>TRBV6-5|TRBJ1-2|.|.
TGTGCCAGCAGTCGGGCGTTTACTTATGGCTACACCTTC
CASSRAFTYGYTF
>TRBV6-5|TRBJ1-1|.|.
TGTGCCAGCAGTTCCAGGGGGAACACTGAAGCTTTCTTT
CASSSRGNTEAFF
>TRBV20-1|TRBJ1-2|.|.
TGCAGTGCTAGTCCCCCAAAAGGGGGAGGCTATGGCTACACCTTC
CSASPPKGGGYGYTF
>TRBV10-1|TRBJ1-5|.|.
TGCGCCAACCTCACCCGGGTTTCCGTTAGCAATCAGCCCCAGCATTTT
CANLTRVSVSNQPQHF
>TRBV30|TRBJ1-5|.|.
TGTGCCTGGAGTGCGACTCTCGCTCCGGGCAATCAGCCCCAGCATTTT
CAWSATLAPGNQPQHF
>TRBV4-1|TRBJ1-5|.|TRBD1
TGCGCCAGCAGCCAAGGAGGACAGGGGAATCAGCCCCAGCATTTT
CASSQGGQGNQPQHF
>TRBV5-4|TRBJ1-2|.|.
TGTGCCAGCAGCTTGGGCGCGGAGTTGGGCGGCTACACCTTC
CASSLGAELGGYTF
>TRBV5-1|TRBJ2-3|.|.
TGCGCCAGCAGCTTGATTCAGGGGTCAACAGATACGCAGTATTTT
CASSLIQGSTDTQYF
>TRBV6-5|TRBJ1-2|.|.
TGTGCCAGTGGACTGACGATTAACTATGGCTACACCTTC
CASGLTINYGYTF
>TRBV6-4|TRBJ2-1|.|.
TGTGCCAGCAGTGCAAACTCCTACAATGAGCAGTTCTTC
CASSANSYNEQFF
>TRBV7-3|TRBJ2-5|.|.
TGTGCCAGCAGCTTAACGGCGGGACCCCAAGAGACCCAGTACTTC
CASSLTAGPQETQYF
>TRBV7-2|TRBJ1-2|.|.
TGTGCCAGCAGCTTAGGCAGGACTAACTATGGCTACACCTTC
CASSLGRTNYGYTF
>TRBV28|TRBJ2-7|.|TRBD1
TGTGCCAGCAGACTCACCGGGACAGCCTCCTACGAGCAGTACTTC
CASRLTGTASYEQYF
>TRBV9|TRBJ2-2|.|TRBD1
TGTGCCAGCAGTAGACAGGGGTCGAACACCGGGGAGCTGTTTTTT
CASSRQGSNTGELFF
>TRBV28|TRBJ2-1|.|.
TGTGCCAGCAGTTTTGTATCAGACGCTGAGCAGTTCTTC
CASSFVSDAEQFF
>TRBV11-2|TRBJ2-1|.|TRBD2
TGTGCCAGCAGCTTAGAATCGAGCGGGGGGGCCAATGAGCAGTTCTTC
CASSLESSGGANEQFF
>TRBV7-9|TRBJ1-1|.|.
TGTGCCAGCAGCTCCGCGTGGGTTGGCACTGAAGCTTTCTTT
CASSSAWVGTEAFF
>TRBV5-1|TRBJ2-3|.|.
TGCGCCAGCAGCTTGGCCCTTGGGGGTAGGACAGATACGCAGTATTTT
CASSLALGGRTDTQYF
>TRBV9|TRBJ2-1|.|TRBD2
TGTGCCAGTTCTAGCGGGGGTATGAATGAGCAGTTCTTC
CASSSGGMNEQFF
>TRBV6-5|TRBJ1-4|.|.
TGTGCCAGCAGCGGGTGGAGCGTGGTTGTTGAAAAACTGTTTTTT
CASSGWSVVVEKLFF